This T cell receptor (beta chain) was profiled in a study of cytotoxic CD8 clonotypes in ibrutinib-treated CLL. About the research overall: Following treatment for a median around twelve months, range 6 to 36, response samples were then taken. Points from the study as a whole: Rising at ibrutinib response, clonality subsequently fell back toward baseline at progression. The study found public clonotypes uncommon, contracting or stable on treatment.

V lost 6 bases, J lost 4 bases, and 27 bases lay in between. Germline values: CDR1 MNHEY, CDR2 SMNVEV (reference sequence). The CDR3 extends over 18 amino acids. About this clone: Antigen specificity is unknown.

Assay: immunoSEQ multiplex PCR; the TCRdb copy retains only in-frame clones and omits some. The sample contains about 130,000 clones, 84% of which appear only once. The specimen was PBMCs, collected after 24 months of ibrutinib treatment. This clonotype was obtained from a human donor with chronic lymphocytic leukemia. The genes are TRBV27 and TRBJ1-1, with a weak D call TRBD1 (6 bases). CDR3 residues: CASSNRLGGSRKTTEAFF. The CDR3 DNA sequence: TGTGCCAGCAGCAACAGGCTCGGGGGCTCAAGGAAAACCACTGAAGCTTTCTTT.